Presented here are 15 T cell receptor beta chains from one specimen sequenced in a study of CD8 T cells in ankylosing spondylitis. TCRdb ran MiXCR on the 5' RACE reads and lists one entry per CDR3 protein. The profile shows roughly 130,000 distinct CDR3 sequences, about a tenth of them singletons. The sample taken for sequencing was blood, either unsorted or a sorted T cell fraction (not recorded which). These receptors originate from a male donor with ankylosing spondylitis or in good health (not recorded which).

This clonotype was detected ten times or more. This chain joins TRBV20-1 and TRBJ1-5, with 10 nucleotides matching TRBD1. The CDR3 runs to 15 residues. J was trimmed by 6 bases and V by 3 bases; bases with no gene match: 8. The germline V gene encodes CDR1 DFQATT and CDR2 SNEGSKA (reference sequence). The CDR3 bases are TGCAGTGCTAGGACAGGGGGCGAATTTAGTCAGCCCCAGCATTTT. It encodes CSARTGGEFSQPQHF.

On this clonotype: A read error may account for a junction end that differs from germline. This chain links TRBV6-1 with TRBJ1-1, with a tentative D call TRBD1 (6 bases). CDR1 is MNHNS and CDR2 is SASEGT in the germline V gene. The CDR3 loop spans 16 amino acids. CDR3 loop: CASTPRGRGGNTDAFF. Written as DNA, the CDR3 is TGTGCCAGCACGCCTCGGGGGCGCGGAGGGAACACTGACGCTTTCTTT.

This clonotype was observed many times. CDR3 DNA: TGCAGTGCTAGAAAACCCGCCCAACTAGGCATGGAGCAGTACTTC. Translated: CSARKPAQLGMEQYF. The chain links TRBV20-1 to TRBJ2-7, with D tentatively TRBD2 (5 bases). Per germline, CDR1 DFQATT and CDR2 SNEGSKA (reference sequence). Trimming removed 2 bases at V and 7 bases at J, with 21 bases between. The CDR3 is made up of 15 amino acids.

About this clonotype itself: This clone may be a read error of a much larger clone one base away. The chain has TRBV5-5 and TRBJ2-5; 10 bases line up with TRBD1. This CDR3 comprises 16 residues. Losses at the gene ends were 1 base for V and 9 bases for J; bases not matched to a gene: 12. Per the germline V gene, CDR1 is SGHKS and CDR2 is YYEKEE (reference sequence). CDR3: CASSLTGTGDWESQYF. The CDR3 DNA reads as TGTGCCAGCAGCTTGACAGGGACAGGGGATTGGGAGTCCCAGTACTTC.

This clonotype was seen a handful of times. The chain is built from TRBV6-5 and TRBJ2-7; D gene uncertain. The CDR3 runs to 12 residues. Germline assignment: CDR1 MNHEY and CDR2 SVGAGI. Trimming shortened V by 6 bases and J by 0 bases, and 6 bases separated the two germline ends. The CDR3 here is CASRGNSYEQYF. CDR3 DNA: TGTGCCAGCAGGGGGAACTCCTACGAGCAGTACTTC.

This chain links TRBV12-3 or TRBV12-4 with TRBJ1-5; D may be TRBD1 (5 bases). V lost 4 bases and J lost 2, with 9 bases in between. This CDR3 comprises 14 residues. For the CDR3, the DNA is TGTGCCAGCAGTTCAGACAGTCGCAATCAGCCCCAGCATTTT. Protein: CASSSDSRNQPQHF.

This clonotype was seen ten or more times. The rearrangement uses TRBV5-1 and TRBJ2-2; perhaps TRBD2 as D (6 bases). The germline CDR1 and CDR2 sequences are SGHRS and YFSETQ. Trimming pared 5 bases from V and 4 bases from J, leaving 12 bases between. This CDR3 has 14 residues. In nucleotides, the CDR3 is TGCGCCAGCAGAGCTTCGGGGGTCACCGGGGAGCTGTTTTTT. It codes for CASRASGVTGELFF.

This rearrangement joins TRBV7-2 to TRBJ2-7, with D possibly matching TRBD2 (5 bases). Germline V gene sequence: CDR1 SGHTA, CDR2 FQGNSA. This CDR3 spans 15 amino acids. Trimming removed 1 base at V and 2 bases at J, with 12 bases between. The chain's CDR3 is CASSLDVASPYEQYF. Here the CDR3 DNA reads TGTGCCAGCAGCTTAGACGTAGCGTCGCCCTACGAGCAGTACTTC.

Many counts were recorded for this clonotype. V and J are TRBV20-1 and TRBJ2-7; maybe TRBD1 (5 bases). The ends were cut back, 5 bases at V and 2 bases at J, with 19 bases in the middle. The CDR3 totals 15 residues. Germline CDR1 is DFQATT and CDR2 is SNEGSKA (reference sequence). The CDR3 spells CSALTGPITTYEQYF. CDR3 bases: TGCAGTGCTCTTACAGGACCCATAACAACCTACGAGCAGTACTTC.

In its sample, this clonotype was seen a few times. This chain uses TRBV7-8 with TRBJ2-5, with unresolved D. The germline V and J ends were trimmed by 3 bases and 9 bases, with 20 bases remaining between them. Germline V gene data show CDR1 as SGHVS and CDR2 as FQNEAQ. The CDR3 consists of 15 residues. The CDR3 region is CASSFFSGLSVPQYF. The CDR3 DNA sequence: TGTGCCAGCAGCTTTTTTTCGGGCTTGAGCGTTCCCCAGTACTTC.

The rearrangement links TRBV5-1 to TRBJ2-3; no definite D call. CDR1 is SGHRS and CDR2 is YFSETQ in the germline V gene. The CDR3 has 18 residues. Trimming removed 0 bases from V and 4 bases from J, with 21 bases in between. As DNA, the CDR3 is TGCGCCAGCAGCTTGGCTACCCCAGACTTCCTTGCGGCAGATACGCAGTATTTT. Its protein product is CASSLATPDFLAADTQYF.

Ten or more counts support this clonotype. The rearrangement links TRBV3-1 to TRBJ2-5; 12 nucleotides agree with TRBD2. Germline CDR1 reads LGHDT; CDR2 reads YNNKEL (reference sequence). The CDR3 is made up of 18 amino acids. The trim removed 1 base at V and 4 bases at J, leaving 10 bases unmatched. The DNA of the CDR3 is TGTGCCAGCAGCCAAGGGGGACTAGCGGGTTCAGTGGGAGAGACCCAGTACTTC. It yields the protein CASSQGGLAGSVGETQYF.

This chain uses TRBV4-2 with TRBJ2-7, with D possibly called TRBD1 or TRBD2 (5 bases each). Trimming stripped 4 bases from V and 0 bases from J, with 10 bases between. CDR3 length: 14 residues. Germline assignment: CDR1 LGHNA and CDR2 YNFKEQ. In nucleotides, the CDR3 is TGTGCCAGCAGCCCGGGGCTCCGCTCCTACGAGCAGTACTTC. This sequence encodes CASSPGLRSYEQYF.

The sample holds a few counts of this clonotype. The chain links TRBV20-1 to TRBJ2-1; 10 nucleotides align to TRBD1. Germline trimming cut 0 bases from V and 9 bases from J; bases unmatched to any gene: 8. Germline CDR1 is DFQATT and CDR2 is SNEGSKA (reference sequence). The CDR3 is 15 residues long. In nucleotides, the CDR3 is TGCAGTGCTAGAGATGGGAGACAGGGGGCTTTTGAGCAGTTCTTC. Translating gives CSARDGRQGAFEQFF.

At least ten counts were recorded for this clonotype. The DNA for the CDR3 is TGTGCCAGCAGCAAGGGCCTGGGAGTCTATGGCTACACCTTC. It is translated as CASSKGLGVYGYTF. The rearrangement joins TRBV21-1 to TRBJ1-2. TRBV21-1 is flagged as a pseudogene. The CDR3 is 14 residues long.